Below, one TCR beta chain is given with its context. CDR1 KGHSH and CDR2 LQKENI come from the germline V gene. V lost 5 bases, J lost 3 bases, and 4 bases stayed unmatched. This CDR3 spans 14 amino acids. These data belong to a study of response to subunit inactivated influenza vaccine. Using its own MiXCR run on the RT-PCR reads, TCRdb lists one record per CDR3 protein. The repertoire includes 150,000 to 200,000 distinct CDR3 sequences, about 12% of them detected once, and 29% sits in the top ten. The sample was also linked to a second study, of T cells expressing NK-cell markers. As reported in that work: For TCR beta, cDNA was produced by 5'RACE template switching with UMIs. In a handful of donors, dominant CD3+CD56+NKG2C+ clonotypes ranked among the top 10 CD8+ clonotypes. HCMV specificity of the expanded NKG2C+ T cell clones stayed unclear.

The clonotype was recovered from a man between 45 and 60 years old who received an inactivated influenza vaccine. The V and J genes are TRBV18 and TRBJ2-7; TRBD1 matches at 10 bases. The sample here was CD8+ T cells sorted from PBMCs, taken approximately 13 days after vaccination. CDR3 residues: CASSGTGDGYEQYF. In DNA form, the CDR3 reads TGTGCCAGCTCAGGGACAGGGGACGGCTACGAGCAGTACTTC. The entire variable domain, with the rest obtained from reference TRBV18 and TRBJ2-7, is as follows: NAGVMQNPRHLVRRRGQEARLRCSPMKGHSHVYWYRQLPEEGLKFMVYLQKENIIDESGMPKERFSAEFPKEGPSILRIQQVVRGDSAAYFCASSGTGDGYEQYFGPGTRLTVT.